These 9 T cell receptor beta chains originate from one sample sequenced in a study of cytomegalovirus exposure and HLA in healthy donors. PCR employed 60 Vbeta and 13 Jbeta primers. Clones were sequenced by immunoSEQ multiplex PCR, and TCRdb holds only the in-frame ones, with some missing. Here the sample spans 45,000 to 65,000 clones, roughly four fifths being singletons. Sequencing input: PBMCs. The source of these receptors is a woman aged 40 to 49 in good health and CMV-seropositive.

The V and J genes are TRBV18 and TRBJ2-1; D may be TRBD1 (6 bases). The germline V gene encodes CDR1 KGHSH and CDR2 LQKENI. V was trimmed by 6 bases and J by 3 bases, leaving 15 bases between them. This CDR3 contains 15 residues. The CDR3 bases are TGTGCCAGCTCCCCCGGACAGAGCCTCTACAATGAGCAGTTCTTC. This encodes CASSPGQSLYNEQFF.

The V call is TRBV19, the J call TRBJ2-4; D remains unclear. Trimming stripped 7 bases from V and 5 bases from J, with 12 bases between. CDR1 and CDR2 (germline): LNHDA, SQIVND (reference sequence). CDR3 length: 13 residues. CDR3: CASTHWQENIQYF. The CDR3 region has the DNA TGTGCCAGTACCCATTGGCAGGAAAACATTCAGTACTTC. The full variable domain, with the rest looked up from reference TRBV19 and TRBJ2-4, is DGGITQSPKYLFRKEGQNVTLSCEQNLNHDAMYWYRQDPGQGLRLIYYSQIVNDFQKGDIAEGYSVSREKKESFPLTVTSAQKNPTAFYLCASTHWQENIQYFGAGTRLSVL.

CDR3 region: CASNRGGETQYF. The CDR3 DNA sequence: TGTGCCAGCAACCGGGGGGGAGAGACCCAGTACTTC. The chain couples TRBV9 to TRBJ2-5; 8 nucleotides align to TRBD2. Looked up from germline, CDR1 is SGDLS and CDR2 is YYNGEE. The CDR3 loop spans 12 amino acids. The V and J ends lost 6 bases and 4 bases, in that order; junction bases with no gene match: 2.

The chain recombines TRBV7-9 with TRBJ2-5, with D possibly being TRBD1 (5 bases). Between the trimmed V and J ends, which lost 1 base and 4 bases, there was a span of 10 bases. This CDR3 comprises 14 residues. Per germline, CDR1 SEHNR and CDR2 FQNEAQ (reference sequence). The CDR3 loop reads CASSLGRAGETQYF. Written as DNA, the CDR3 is TGTGCCAGCAGCTTAGGCAGGGCAGGAGAGACCCAGTACTTC.

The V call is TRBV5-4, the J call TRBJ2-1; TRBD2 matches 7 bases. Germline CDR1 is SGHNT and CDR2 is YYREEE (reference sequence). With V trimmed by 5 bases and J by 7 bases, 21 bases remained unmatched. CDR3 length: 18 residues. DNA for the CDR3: TGTGCCAGCAGTCCCGAAAACCGCGGGACTATACGGGGGAATGAGCAGTTCTTC. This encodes CASSPENRGTIRGNEQFF.

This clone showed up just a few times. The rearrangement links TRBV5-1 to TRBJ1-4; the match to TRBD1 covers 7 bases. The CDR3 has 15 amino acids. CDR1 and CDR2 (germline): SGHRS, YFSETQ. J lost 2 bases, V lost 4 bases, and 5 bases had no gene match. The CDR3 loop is CASSATGATNEKLFF. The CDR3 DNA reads TGCGCCAGCAGCGCCACAGGGGCCACTAATGAAAAACTGTTTTTT.

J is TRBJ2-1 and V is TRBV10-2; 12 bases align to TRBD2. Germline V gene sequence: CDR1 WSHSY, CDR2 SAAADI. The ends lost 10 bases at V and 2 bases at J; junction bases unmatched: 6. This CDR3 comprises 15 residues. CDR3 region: CATRTSGVPYNEQFF. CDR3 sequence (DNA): TGCGCCACCAGGACTAGCGGGGTCCCCTACAATGAGCAGTTCTTC.

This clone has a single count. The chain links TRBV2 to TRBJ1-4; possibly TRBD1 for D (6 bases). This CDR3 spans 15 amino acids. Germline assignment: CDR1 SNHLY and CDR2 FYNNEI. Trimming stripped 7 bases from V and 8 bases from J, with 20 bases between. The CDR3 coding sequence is TGTGCCAGCATCCAGGGGCAAGGGAAAGGGGAAAAACTGTTTTTT. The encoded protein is CASIQGQGKGEKLFF.

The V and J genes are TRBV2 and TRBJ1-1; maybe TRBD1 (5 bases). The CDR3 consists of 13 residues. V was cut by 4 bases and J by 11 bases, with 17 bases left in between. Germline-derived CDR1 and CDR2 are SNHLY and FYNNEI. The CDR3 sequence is CASSAGGEVPAFF. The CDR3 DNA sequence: TGTGCCAGCAGTGCCGGGGGTGAAGTACCCGCTTTCTTT.